The 19 T cell receptor beta chains in this list originate from one sample, sequenced in a study of persistence of HIV-infected CD4 T cells. These receptors' targets are unknown. The immunoSEQ assay was version 4, run in survey mode. Method: immunoSEQ multiplex PCR; TCRdb's copy keeps in-frame clones and lacks some. The sample lists around 35,000 clones; 80% to 90% were seen once. Nonspecific anti-CD3/anti-CD28 bead stimulation represents the broad CD4+ T cell repertoire. CD4+ T cells upregulating both CD40 ligand and CD69 were sorted as responding cells. The material sequenced was CD4+ T cells sorted from PBMCs after approximately 19-hour stimulation, taken from a patient who received antiretroviral therapy. These receptor sequences come from an adult man with HIV who was CMV-seropositive.

The chain couples TRBV6-5 to TRBJ1-5; D is possibly TRBD1 (6 bases). CDR1 is MNHEY and CDR2 is SVGAGI in the germline V gene. The germline V and J ends were trimmed by 4 bases and 2 bases, with 9 bases remaining between them. The CDR3 is 14 residues long. CDR3 loop: CASSSGHRNQPQHF. The CDR3 region has the DNA TGTGCCAGCAGTTCGGGACATCGCAATCAGCCCCAGCATTTT.

The rearrangement uses TRBV5-1 and TRBJ2-7; either TRBD1 or TRBD2 may supply D (6 bases each). The CDR3 sequence is 15 residues long. Germline values: CDR1 SGHRS, CDR2 YFSETQ. V was trimmed by 2 bases and J by 5 bases, leaving 17 bases between them. For the CDR3, the DNA is TGCGCCAGCAGCTTAGCCCCACAGGGAGGCGACGAGCAGTACTTC. Translating gives CASSLAPQGGDEQYF.

This sequence joins TRBV7-2 and TRBJ2-5; maybe TRBD1 (5 bases). The CDR3 has 13 residues. The V and J ends lost 3 bases and 3 bases respectively, with 8 bases between them. CDR1 is SGHTA and CDR2 is FQGNSA in the germline V gene. The CDR3 region has the DNA TGTGCCAGCAGCTTCCTAGGGGAAGAGACCCAGTACTTC. Translating it yields CASSFLGEETQYF.

The chain uses TRBV19 and TRBJ2-3, with 12 positions matching TRBD2. The CDR3 sequence is 17 residues long. The V gene's germline CDR1 is LNHDA and CDR2 SQIVND (reference sequence). Trimming removed 1 base from V and 3 bases from J; junction bases left unmatched: 5. The DNA of the CDR3 is TGTGCCAGTAGTATAGGCCAGACTAGCGGGAGAACAGATACGCAGTATTTT. Its protein product is CASSIGQTSGRTDTQYF.

V usage is TRBV29-1 and J usage is TRBJ2-5; 9 bases agree with TRBD1. V lost 4 bases and J lost 4; bases outside the gene matches: 7. Per germline, CDR1 SQVTM and CDR2 ANQGSEA. This CDR3 comprises 14 residues. The CDR3 reads CSVATGTGPETQYF. In nucleotides, the CDR3 is TGCAGCGTTGCGACCGGGACAGGGCCAGAGACCCAGTACTTC.

The chain links TRBV4-1 to TRBJ1-2; no definite D call. The germline CDR1 and CDR2 sequences are MGHRA and YSYEKL. V lost 0 bases and J 2 bases, leaving 7 bases between the germline ends. The length of the CDR3 is 14 residues. Written as DNA, the CDR3 is TGCGCCAGCAGCCAAGAGTTTCTAAACTATGGCTACACCTTC. Its translation is CASSQEFLNYGYTF.

The V gene is TRBV7-8, the J gene TRBJ1-5; D is unclear. Germline V lookup: CDR1 SGHVS, CDR2 FQNEAQ. The germline V and J ends were trimmed by 5 bases and 3 bases, with 11 bases remaining between them. CDR3 length: 14 amino acids. CDR3 loop: CASSLTDNNQPQHF. In DNA form, the CDR3 reads TGTGCCAGCAGCCTGACGGATAACAATCAGCCCCAGCATTTT.

J is TRBJ1-2 and V is TRBV5-6; 7 nucleotides line up with TRBD1. The V segment lost 0 bases and the J segment 8 bases; nucleotides outside the gene matches: 1. The CDR3 runs 12 residues. Germline loops: CDR1 SGHDT, CDR2 YYEEEE. This CDR3 is CASSLDRGGYTF. For the CDR3, the DNA is TGTGCCAGCAGCTTGGACAGGGGCGGCTACACCTTC.

The CDR3 nucleotides are TGTGCCAGTAGTAAGACTGGCACAGATACGCAGTATTTT. It specifies CASSKTGTDTQYF. The chain has TRBV19 and TRBJ2-3, with D uncertain. The germline V gene encodes CDR1 LNHDA and CDR2 SQIVND (reference sequence). The CDR3 extends over 13 amino acids. V was cut by 4 bases and J by 1 base, with 6 bases left in between.

The chain recombines TRBV2 with TRBJ2-7; 11 bases fit TRBD2. Germline V gene lookup returns CDR1 SNHLY and CDR2 FYNNEI. The CDR3 contains 12 residues. Unmatched junction bases numbered 2, after V lost 9 bases and J lost 4 bases. CDR3 amino acids: CASRLAGYEQYF. The CDR3, as DNA: TGTGCCAGTCGACTAGCGGGGTACGAGCAGTACTTC.

The V call is TRBV16, the J call TRBJ1-1; unclear D gene. The CDR3 contains 17 residues. Deletions cut 4 bases from V and 2 bases from J, with 20 bases between. Germline assignment: CDR1 KGHSY and CDR2 FQNENV. CDR3 sequence reads: CASSPRSTLGVNTEAFF. The CDR3, as DNA: TGTGCCAGCAGCCCACGATCCACCCTGGGCGTTAACACTGAAGCTTTCTTT.

The chain combines TRBV4-3 with TRBJ2-3, with TRBD2 matching 11 bases. Germline values: CDR1 LGHNA, CDR2 YSLEER. J lost 1 base, V lost 2 bases, and 11 bases had no gene match. The CDR3 covers 19 residues. CDR3 sequence reads: CASSQRVAGGDVGTDTQYF. The DNA for the CDR3 is TGCGCCAGCAGCCAAAGAGTAGCGGGAGGGGACGTGGGCACAGATACGCAGTATTTT.

The CDR3 reads CASSPPTGIIYEQYF. The CDR3 nucleotides read TGTGCCAGCTCACCACCTACAGGGATCATCTACGAGCAGTACTTC. This chain connects TRBV18 to TRBJ2-7, with D maybe TRBD1 (6 bases). V was cut by 0 bases and J by 3 bases, with 12 bases left in between. The CDR3 is 15 residues long. CDR1 and CDR2 (germline): KGHSH, LQKENI.

The chain uses TRBV14 and TRBJ2-3; D ambiguous. Trimming took off 0 bases at V and 7 bases at J, with 11 bases between the two ends. CDR3 length: 14 amino acids. CDR1 and CDR2 from the germline V gene are SGHDN and FVKESK. The CDR3 region is CASSQDPGTHTQYF. The CDR3 DNA reads as TGTGCCAGCAGCCAAGACCCAGGCACGCATACGCAGTATTTT.

The count of this clone is one. The chain is built from TRBV27 and TRBJ2-2, with 8 nucleotides matching TRBD1. The CDR3 covers 15 residues. V shed 6 bases and J 6 bases; nucleotides not matched to a gene: 9. Germline V lookup: CDR1 MNHEY, CDR2 SMNVEV (reference sequence). The CDR3 DNA reads TGTGCCAGCAGGGACAGGGAACTTGGGGCCGGGGAGCTGTTTTTT. Its translation: CASRDRELGAGELFF.

This rearrangement joins TRBV6-5 to TRBJ1-4, with D perhaps matching TRBD1 (6 bases). V was clipped by 5 bases and J by 8 bases, with 15 bases between them. The CDR3 covers 14 residues. Germline V gene sequence: CDR1 MNHEY, CDR2 SVGAGI. In nucleotides, the CDR3 is TGTGCCAGCAGTCGGAGGGACACCCCAGAAAAACTGTTTTTT. It translates to CASSRRDTPEKLFF.

The V and J genes are TRBV7-2 and TRBJ2-1; 13 bases fit TRBD2. Germline-derived CDR1 and CDR2 are SGHTA and FQGNSA. This CDR3 spans 16 amino acids. Losses at the gene ends were 5 bases for V and 4 bases for J; bases not matched to a gene: 5. The DNA of the CDR3 is TGTGCCAGCAGCGGGCGGACTAGCGGGAGTTACAATGAGCAGTTCTTC. Translation gives CASSGRTSGSYNEQFF.

V and J are TRBV14 and TRBJ2-3, with TRBD2 matching 8 bases. This CDR3 has 16 amino acids. V lost 0 bases, J lost 2 bases, and 4 bases stayed unmatched. Germline V gene lookup returns CDR1 SGHDN and CDR2 FVKESK. CDR3 in amino acids: CASSQDRGGYTDTQYF. DNA of the CDR3: TGTGCCAGCAGCCAAGATCGGGGGGGGTACACAGATACGCAGTATTTT.

V and J are TRBV5-4 and TRBJ2-5; a possible D gene is TRBD1 (5 bases). CDR1 and CDR2 from the germline V gene are SGHNT and YYREEE (reference sequence). This CDR3 spans 19 amino acids. V was shortened by 0 bases and J by 4 bases, with 25 bases between the two germline ends. The CDR3: CASSLGGAAGGPGRETQYF. The CDR3 DNA reads TGTGCCAGCAGCTTGGGTGGGGCGGCAGGTGGACCCGGAAGAGAGACCCAGTACTTC.